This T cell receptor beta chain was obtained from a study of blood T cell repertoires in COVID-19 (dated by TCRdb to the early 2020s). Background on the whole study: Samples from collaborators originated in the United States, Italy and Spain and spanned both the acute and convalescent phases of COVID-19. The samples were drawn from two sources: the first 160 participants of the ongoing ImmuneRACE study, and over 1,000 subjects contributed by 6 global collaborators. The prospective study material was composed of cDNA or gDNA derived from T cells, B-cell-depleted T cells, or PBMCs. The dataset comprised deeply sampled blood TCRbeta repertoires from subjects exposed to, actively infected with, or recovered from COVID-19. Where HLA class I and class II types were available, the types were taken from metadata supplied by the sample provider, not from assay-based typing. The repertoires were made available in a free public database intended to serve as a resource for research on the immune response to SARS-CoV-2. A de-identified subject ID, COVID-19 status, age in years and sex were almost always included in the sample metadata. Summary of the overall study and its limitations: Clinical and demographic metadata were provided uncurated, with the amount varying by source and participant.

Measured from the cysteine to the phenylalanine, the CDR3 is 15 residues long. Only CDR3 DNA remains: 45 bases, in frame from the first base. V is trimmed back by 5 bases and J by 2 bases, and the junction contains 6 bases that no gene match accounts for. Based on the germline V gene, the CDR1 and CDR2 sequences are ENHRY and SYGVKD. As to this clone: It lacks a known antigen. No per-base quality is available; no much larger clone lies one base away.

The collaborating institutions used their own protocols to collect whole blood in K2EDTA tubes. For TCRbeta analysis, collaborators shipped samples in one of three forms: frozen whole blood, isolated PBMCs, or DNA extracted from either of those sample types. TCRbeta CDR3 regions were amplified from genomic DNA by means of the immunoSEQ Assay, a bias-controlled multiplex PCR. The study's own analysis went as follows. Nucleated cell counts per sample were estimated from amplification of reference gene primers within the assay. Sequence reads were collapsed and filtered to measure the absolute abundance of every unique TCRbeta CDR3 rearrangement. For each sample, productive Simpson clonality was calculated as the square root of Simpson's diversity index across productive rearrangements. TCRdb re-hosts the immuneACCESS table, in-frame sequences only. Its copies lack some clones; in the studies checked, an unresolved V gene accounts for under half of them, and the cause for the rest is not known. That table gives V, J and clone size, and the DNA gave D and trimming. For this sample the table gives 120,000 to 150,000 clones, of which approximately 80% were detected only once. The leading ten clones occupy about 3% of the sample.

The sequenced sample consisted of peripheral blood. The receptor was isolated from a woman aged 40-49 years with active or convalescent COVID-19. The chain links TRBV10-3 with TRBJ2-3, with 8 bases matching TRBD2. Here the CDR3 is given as CAISLGRGDTDTQYF. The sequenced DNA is TGTGCCATCAGTCTAGGGCGGGGGGACACAGATACGCAGTATTTT.